The 30 T cell receptor beta chains below come from one sample, sequenced in a study of cytomegalovirus exposure and HLA in healthy donors. It was with 60 Vbeta and 13 Jbeta primers that the PCR ran. The data were produced by immunoSEQ multiplex PCR, yet TCRdb's version contains in-frame clones alone and is incomplete. The profile shows under 200,000 clones, roughly 80% of them singletons. The sequencing input was PBMCs. These receptor sequences come from a human donor in good health.

This clone is a singleton in its sample. The chain links TRBV5-6 to TRBJ1-3; weak D call: TRBD1 (5 bases). Germline V lookup: CDR1 SGHDT, CDR2 YYEEEE. V lost 10 bases and J lost 7, with 15 bases in between. CDR3 length equals 12 residues. The CDR3 here is CAGKDMLNTIYF. In DNA, the CDR3 is TGTGCCGGAAAGGACATGCTGAACACCATATATTTT.

This chain links TRBV6-4 with TRBJ1-6; D is ambiguous. CDR1 and CDR2 (germline): MRHNA, SNTAGT. This CDR3 has 16 residues. Trimming removed 3 bases at V and 2 bases at J, with 11 bases between. In DNA form, the CDR3 reads TGTGCCAGCAGTGAGGCGTGGAGACCCTATAATTCACCCCTCCACTTT. This encodes CASSEAWRPYNSPLHF.

This clone showed up just a few times. This chain uses TRBV10-3 with TRBJ1-1; TRBD1 might be the D (6 bases). The CDR3 runs to 12 residues. With 6 bases removed from V and 2 bases from J, the gap between germline ends came to 7 bases. Germline V gene lookup returns CDR1 ENHRY and CDR2 SYGVKD. The CDR3, as DNA: TGTGCCATCAGGGACAGAAACACTGAAGCTTTCTTT. It specifies CAIRDRNTEAFF.

The V gene is TRBV7-8, the J gene TRBJ2-7, with 10 positions matching TRBD2. Germline trimming cut 4 bases from V and 1 base from J; bases unmatched to any gene: 10. The germline V gene has CDR1 SGHVS and CDR2 FQNEAQ. The CDR3 covers 17 residues. The CDR3 region has the DNA TGTGCCAGCAGCTCCTCTAGCGGGGGACGAGGGTCCTACGAGCAGTACTTC. Translated: CASSSSSGGRGSYEQYF.

The rearrangement links TRBV19 to TRBJ2-1; 9 bases fit TRBD1. Germline values: CDR1 LNHDA, CDR2 SQIVND (reference sequence). This CDR3 has 14 residues. The V and J ends lost 4 bases and 10 bases, in that order; junction bases with no gene match: 8. CDR3 in amino acids: CASSTTGGVFEQFF. The CDR3 bases are TGTGCCAGTAGTACGACAGGGGGGGTCTTCGAGCAGTTCTTC.

Only a few counts were recorded for this clone. The genes are TRBV5-6 and TRBJ1-2, with TRBD1 matching over 7 bases. CDR1 and CDR2 from the germline V gene are SGHDT and YYEEEE. J lost 6 bases, V lost 0 bases, and 5 bases had no gene match. The CDR3 consists of 14 residues. The CDR3 DNA follows: TGTGCCAGCAGCTTGGAGGGGGCAGGAGATGGCTACACCTTC. Amino acids: CASSLEGAGDGYTF. The full variable domain, rest sourced from reference TRBV5-6 and TRBJ1-2, is DAGVTQSPTHLIKTRGQQVTLRCSPKSGHDTVSWYQQALGQGPQFIFQYYEEEERQRGNFPDRFSGHQFPNYSSELNVNALLLGDSALYLCASSLEGAGDGYTFGSGTRLTVV.

The V and J genes are TRBV4-3 and TRBJ1-1, with 8 bases aligning to TRBD1. Germline V gene data show CDR1 as LGHNA and CDR2 as YSLEER. J lost 6 bases, V lost 4 bases, and 7 bases had no gene match. The CDR3 consists of 14 residues. The CDR3 sequence is CASSLRGRMPEAFF. The CDR3 DNA reads TGCGCCAGCAGCCTCAGGGGGCGTATGCCTGAAGCTTTCTTT.

The chain combines TRBV7-6 with TRBJ1-2; no definite D call. Trimming pared 3 bases from V and 8 bases from J, leaving 13 bases between. The germline V gene encodes CDR1 SGHVS and CDR2 FNYEAQ. This CDR3 has 13 amino acids. The CDR3 sequence: CASSFIPGEGYTF. The CDR3, as DNA: TGTGCCAGCAGCTTTATCCCCGGGGAAGGCTACACCTTC. Looking up the rest from reference TRBV7-6 and TRBJ1-2 gives the full variable domain: GAGVSQSPRYKVTKRGQDVALRCDPISGHVSLYWYRQALGQGPEFLTYFNYEAQQDKSGLPNDRFSAERPEGSISTLTIQRTEQRDSAMYRCASSFIPGEGYTFGSGTRLTVV.

The rearrangement joins TRBV6-6 to TRBJ2-7; 9 bases are a match to TRBD1. This CDR3 is built from 16 residues. The J segment lost 4 bases and the V segment lost 4 bases, leaving 11 bases of the junction unmatched. Germline CDR1 is MNHNY and CDR2 is SVGAGI (reference sequence). The CDR3: CASSFSGTGNGYEQYF. CDR3 in DNA: TGTGCCAGCAGTTTCTCCGGGACAGGGAATGGGTACGAGCAGTACTTC.

In DNA, the CDR3 is TGCGCCAGCAGCCAAGAAAGGGGCCTTTACTATGGCTACACCTTC. It yields the protein CASSQERGLYYGYTF. This chain links TRBV4-3 with TRBJ1-2, with D possibly being TRBD1 (5 bases). The ends were cut back, 0 bases at V and 3 bases at J, with 11 bases in the middle. CDR1 and CDR2 (germline): LGHNA, YSLEER. CDR3 length equals 15 residues.

This rearrangement joins TRBV6-5 to TRBJ2-5; 9 bases map to TRBD1. The J call is uncertain, as TRBJ2-7 better fits the DNA end. The CDR3 runs to 16 residues. The germline V gene encodes CDR1 MNHEY and CDR2 SVGAGI. The CDR3 sequence: CASSYSGTGISYEQYF. CDR3 nucleotide sequence: TGTGCCAGCAGTTACTCTGGGACAGGGATCTCCTACGAGCAGTACTTC.

The chain couples TRBV6-1 to TRBJ1-1, with 8 positions matching TRBD1. The CDR3 length is 14 residues. The trim removed 5 bases at V and 3 bases at J, leaving 5 bases unmatched. In germline, CDR1 is MNHNS, CDR2 SASEGT. CDR3 nucleotide sequence: TGTGCCAGCAGTAATCAGGGGGCATACACTGAAGCTTTCTTT. Protein: CASSNQGAYTEAFF.

As concerns this clone: Germline and junction disagree at one end, which may indicate a read error. The rearrangement joins TRBV7-2 to TRBJ2-1, with 12 bases fitting TRBD2. The CDR3 has 15 amino acids. Germline V gene sequence: CDR1 SGHTA, CDR2 FQGNSA. CDR3 nucleotides: TGTGCCAGCAGCCTAGCGGGGGGGCAATACAATGAGCAGTTCTTC. It translates to CASSLAGGQYNEQFF.

This clone was seen only a few times. The gene calls are TRBV6-5 and TRBJ2-3, with 14 bases matching TRBD2. Trimming cost V 0 bases and J 8 bases; bases outside gene matches: 4. The germline CDR1 and CDR2 sequences are MNHEY and SVGAGI. CDR3 length equals 16 residues. In DNA form, the CDR3 reads TGTGCCAGCAGTTACTCGACTAGCGGGGGGGAGGGTACGCAGTATTTT. It specifies CASSYSTSGGEGTQYF.

The V gene is TRBV10-1, the J gene TRBJ2-1, with 8 positions matching TRBD2. CDR1 is WNHNN, CDR2 SYGVQD, per germline (reference sequence). The CDR3 is 16 amino acids. V was pared by 0 bases and J by 4 bases, with 5 bases of the junction left unmatched. CDR3 nucleotides: TGCGCCAGCAGTGAGTCCCGAAGCGGGGGTTACAATGAGCAGTTCTTC. Translation gives CASSESRSGGYNEQFF.

Only one count was recorded for this clone. The chain employs TRBV5-1 and TRBJ2-3; 11 positions agree with TRBD1. V lost 0 bases, J lost 6 bases, and 0 bases stayed unmatched. The length of the CDR3 is 14 residues. Germline CDR1 and CDR2: SGHRS and YFSETQ. CDR3 coding DNA: TGCGCCAGCAGCTTGGGGACAGGGGGCGATACGCAGTATTTT. Protein: CASSLGTGGDTQYF.

The gene calls are TRBV11-2 and TRBJ2-5, with a tentative D call TRBD1 (5 bases). The CDR3 covers 13 residues. Germline V gene data show CDR1 as SGHAT and CDR2 as FQNNGV. V lost 0 bases and J lost 4, with 6 bases in between. CDR3: CASSLDRVETQYF. As DNA, the CDR3 is TGTGCCAGCAGCTTAGACAGGGTAGAGACCCAGTACTTC.

J is TRBJ1-5 and V is TRBV20-1; TRBD1 might be the D (5 bases). Germline CDR1 is DFQATT and CDR2 is SNEGSKA (reference sequence). The CDR3 spans 10 residues. Trimming pared 6 bases from V and 11 bases from J, leaving 11 bases between. The CDR3 DNA reads as TGCAGTGCAGCCCGGGACTCCCAGCATTTT. This codes for CSAARDSQHF.

The V and J genes are TRBV6-1 and TRBJ1-1; TRBD1 is a possible D gene (5 bases). The germline V gene has CDR1 MNHNS and CDR2 SASEGT. V was cut by 2 bases and J by 9 bases, with 13 bases left in between. The CDR3 is 13 amino acids. This chain's CDR3 is CASSENIWGKAFF. The CDR3 nucleotides are TGTGCCAGCAGTGAAAATATCTGGGGCAAAGCTTTCTTT.

The gene calls are TRBV30 and TRBJ2-7, with 9 bases identical to TRBD2. The CDR3 contains 15 residues. The trim removed 7 bases at V and 1 base at J, leaving 11 bases unmatched. CDR1 is GTSNPN and CDR2 is SVGIG in the germline V gene (reference sequence). Written as DNA, the CDR3 is TGTGCCTCCGCCTCTAGCGGGGTTGTATCCTACGAGCAGTACTTC. As protein: CASASSGVVSYEQYF.

This chain connects TRBV2 to TRBJ1-1, with TRBD1 matching over 9 bases. The length of the CDR3 is 17 residues. Germline CDR1 SNHLY, CDR2 FYNNEI. V dropped 0 bases and J dropped 0; count of bases not matched to a gene: 5. The CDR3 protein is CASSEAQGAFVNTEAFF. The CDR3 region has the DNA TGTGCCAGCAGTGAAGCACAGGGGGCATTTGTGAACACTGAAGCTTTCTTT.

This chain connects TRBV10-2 to TRBJ1-2, with D unresolved. This CDR3 has 15 amino acids. Trimming took off 0 bases at V and 0 bases at J, with 8 bases between the two ends. Looked up from germline, CDR1 is WSHSY and CDR2 is SAAADI. CDR3 sequence (DNA): TGCGCCAGCAGTGAGTCTCCGTTAGCTAACTATGGCTACACCTTC. Its translation: CASSESPLANYGYTF.

The chain carries TRBV5-1 and TRBJ2-5; possibly TRBD2 for D (5 bases). Germline V CDR1 and CDR2: SGHRS, YFSETQ. The CDR3 has 15 amino acids. V was trimmed by 4 bases and J by 5 bases, leaving 18 bases between them. CDR3 DNA sequence: TGCGCCAGCAGCGACGAGGGCCACCGGGGTGAGACCCAGTACTTC. This translates into CASSDEGHRGETQYF.

The chain recombines TRBV29-1 with TRBJ1-2; no reliable D call. Between the trimmed V and J ends, which lost 6 bases and 2 bases, there was a span of 13 bases. Germline V gene data show CDR1 as SQVTM and CDR2 as ANQGSEA. CDR3 size: 13 residues. The CDR3 protein is CSVDDLKNYGYTF. CDR3 DNA sequence: TGCAGCGTGGATGACTTAAAAAACTATGGCTACACCTTC.

V is TRBV5-4 and J is TRBJ1-6, with D possibly being TRBD1 (6 bases). Trimming took 0 bases from V and 10 from J, leaving 11 bases between them. Germline V gene sequence: CDR1 SGHNT, CDR2 YYREEE (reference sequence). The CDR3 loop spans 14 amino acids. The CDR3 DNA reads as TGTGCCAGCAGCTTGGACCAGGGGTGGTCACCCCTCCACTTT. Its translation is CASSLDQGWSPLHF. The variable domain in full, with the rest retrieved from reference TRBV5-4 and TRBJ1-6, is ETGVTQSPTHLIKTRGQQVTLRCSSQSGHNTVSWYQQALGQGPQFIFQYYREEENGRGNFPPRFSGLQFPNYSSELNVNALELDDSALYLCASSLDQGWSPLHFGNGTRLTVT.

The chain links TRBV9 to TRBJ1-1; 9 bases fit TRBD1. The CDR3 has 14 residues. V dropped 3 bases and J dropped 8; count of bases not matched to a gene: 8. Germline loops: CDR1 SGDLS, CDR2 YYNGEE. The CDR3 DNA is TGTGCCAGCAGCGAAAGGATGGGGACAGGGGAAGCTTTCTTT. Residues: CASSERMGTGEAFF.

This chain links TRBV23-1 with TRBJ1-5, with TRBD1 as a possible D gene (5 bases). TRBV23-1 is annotated as an ORF whose role is uncertain. The V end lost 2 bases, the J end lost 6 bases, and 11 bases lay between the germline ends. The CDR3 extends over 14 amino acids. The CDR3 spells CASSQKAGSQPQHF. The DNA for the CDR3 is TGCGCCAGCAGTCAAAAGGCAGGGTCTCAGCCCCAGCATTTT.

CDR3 residues: CASSQARNRNEKLFF. Written as DNA, the CDR3 is TGCGCCAGCAGCCAAGCCAGGAACAGGAATGAAAAACTGTTTTTT. V gene TRBV4-3 combines with J gene TRBJ1-4; a weak D match, TRBD1 (5 bases). The CDR3 is 15 residues long. CDR1 LGHNA and CDR2 YSLEER come from the germline V gene. The germline V and J ends were trimmed by 1 base and 5 bases, with 11 bases remaining between them.

DNA of the CDR3: TGCGCCAGCAGTGAGTATAACAGGGGGAATCAGCCCCAGCATTTT. Translation: CASSEYNRGNQPQHF. V is TRBV10-1 and J is TRBJ1-5; 8 nucleotides agree with TRBD1. The CDR3 runs 15 residues. V lost 1 base to trimming and J lost 4 bases; unmatched junction nucleotides: 3. The germline CDR1 and CDR2 sequences are WNHNN and SYGVQD (reference sequence).

CDR3 bases: TGTGCCAGCAGTTACTCGATAACAGGGGGTGAAGCTTTCTTT. Amino acid sequence: CASSYSITGGEAFF. V gene TRBV6-5 combines with J gene TRBJ1-1; TRBD1 matches at 8 bases. This CDR3 contains 14 residues. The V gene's germline CDR1 is MNHEY and CDR2 SVGAGI. The J segment lost 7 bases and the V segment lost 0 bases, leaving 4 bases of the junction unmatched.